The rows below give T cell receptor beta chains drawn from one sample of a study of shared clonotypes between healthy human individuals. The table came from immunoSEQ multiplex PCR; TCRdb's copy has only in-frame clones and leaves some out. There are under 2,000,000 clones in the sample; approximately 95% occur only once, and more than 0.95% lies in the top ten. Input material: naive CD8+ T cells sorted from blood. The receptors derive from a man between 18 and 29 years old in good health. Both conserved end residues are part of each CDR3. The order of the fields is CDR3 length, V gene, J gene, CDR3 protein.

>15|TRBV18|TRBJ1-2
CASSLLTGTVIGYTF
>17|TRBV7-6|TRBJ2-7
CASSLFSPDRGLHEQYF
>14|TRBV14|TRBJ2-3
CASSQEFKTDTQYF
>12|TRBV28|TRBJ1-1
CASSHLLPEAFF
>12|TRBV11-2|TRBJ2-7
CASSLGAYEQYF
>11|TRBV29-1|TRBJ2-5
CSVDIVETQYF
>14|TRBV4-1|TRBJ1-1
CASSLDYMNTEAFF
>11|TRBV27|TRBJ2-5
CASGVEETQYF
>12|TRBV28|TRBJ2-3
CASRQGPDTQYF
>15|TRBV7-2|TRBJ2-7
CASCHDRGYSYEQYF
>16|TRBV6-1|TRBJ1-3
CASSEWVGSTGNTIYF
>14|TRBV10-2|TRBJ2-2
CASSESKNTGELFF
>14|TRBV19|TRBJ1-5
CASMGYTLNQPQHF
>16|TRBV10-1|TRBJ1-1
CASSEGTGQPHTEAFF
>11|TRBV20-1|TRBJ2-1
CSASTGPGQFF
>13|TRBV30|TRBJ2-7
CAWSVSGSYEQYF
>15|TRBV5-6|TRBJ1-1
CASSSGGDLNTEAFF
>17|TRBV27|TRBJ2-7
CASSLTSGGAPTYEQYF
>15|TRBV28|TRBJ2-1
CASSLGTSGGDEQFF
>13|TRBV11-3|TRBJ2-7
CASRPGPALEQYF
>15|TRBV29-1|-
CSAVPGTGGIGEQYF
>15|TRBV6-1|TRBJ1-2
CASREPTGPSYGYTF
>17|TRBV6-1|TRBJ2-1
CASSDPFWREVSHEQFF
>15|TRBV28|TRBJ1-5
CASSFLGAGNQPQHF
>16|TRBV13|TRBJ2-1
CASSFRLAGVYNEQFF
>14|TRBV30|TRBJ1-3
CAWRGLASGNTIYF
>13|TRBV29-1|TRBJ2-7
CSVRQGLSYEQYF
>15|TRBV2|TRBJ2-3
CASSEGSLSTDTQYF
>17|TRBV9|TRBJ2-7
CASSVDPGGQGLNEQYF
>15|TRBV4-1|TRBJ2-7
CASSLRTGASYEQYF
>13|TRBV11-2|TRBJ2-5
CASSFWDQETQYF
>19|TRBV29-1|TRBJ2-5
CSVEDPWKGGGQGLETQYF
>16|TRBV19|TRBJ2-5
CASSIAGLAEQETQYF
>14|TRBV6-5|TRBJ2-1
CASSLWEGQDEQFF
>13|TRBV11-2|TRBJ1-2
CASSFEGGYGYTF
>16|TRBV6-6|TRBJ2-1
CASSYSERTNYNEQFF
>15|TRBV11-2|TRBJ1-1
CASSLGGQLNTEAFF
>14|TRBV25-1|TRBJ2-1
CASSGPWGSDEQFF
>18|TRBV2|TRBJ2-1
CASSEALGTSGGSNEQFF
>16|TRBV11-2|TRBJ2-2
CASSSPEGLATGELFF
>15|TRBV11-2|TRBJ2-7
CASSLDRESSYEQYF
>16|TRBV15|TRBJ2-7
CATSRDLASGAYEQYF
>16|TRBV2|TRBJ2-7
CASRAVIGTSEYEQYF
>16|TRBV5-6|TRBJ2-7
CASSLFGSGAPYEQYF
>15|TRBV4-1|TRBJ2-7
CASSQVRRQESEQYF
>14|TRBV19|TRBJ2-7
CASSWGGGSYEQYF
>15|TRBV30|TRBJ1-5
CAWTLGGYSNQPQHF
>17|TRBV4-1|TRBJ2-5
CASSQDVPDSYQETQYF
>12|TRBV13|TRBJ2-7
CASASGTYEQYF
>15|TRBV9|TRBJ1-4
CASSVESGSNEKLFF
>15|TRBV30|TRBJ1-1
CAWSVTPGVNTEAFF
>14|TRBV11-2|TRBJ2-5
CASSARDRWETQYF
>19|TRBV11-2|TRBJ2-6
CASKAGATGDFSGANVLTF
>9|TRBV21-1|TRBJ1-6
CATNSPLHF
>15|TRBV7-2|TRBJ2-7
CASSSLGLAGGGEYF
>15|TRBV7-8|TRBJ1-1
CASSLDPGVNTEAFF